This passage covers 18 T cell receptor beta chains from one sample sequenced in a study of T-cell memory formation after mild COVID-19. MiXCR, run by TCRdb on the 5' RACE reads, gives a single entry per CDR3 protein. The sample lists under 300,000 distinct CDR3 sequences; around 17% were seen once. Sequenced material: PBMCs or a T cell subset sorted from them (not recorded which). The origin of the receptors is a man aged 18 to 29 who had mild COVID-19 (a few samples of this study predate the infection). Cell type and time point are not known.

This chain links TRBV2 with TRBJ1-1; perhaps TRBD1 as D (5 bases). V was clipped by 6 bases and J by 9 bases, with 14 bases between them. CDR3 length: 12 residues. CDR1 and CDR2 from the germline V gene are SNHLY and FYNNEI. The CDR3 here is CASSQGWGKAFF. DNA for the CDR3: TGTGCCAGCAGCCAAGGGTGGGGGAAAGCTTTCTTT.

Only a few counts were recorded for this clonotype. This sequence joins TRBV20-1 and TRBJ1-4, with D possibly being TRBD1 (6 bases). The germline gives CDR1 DFQATT, CDR2 SNEGSKA (reference sequence). Trimming took off 6 bases at V and 6 bases at J, with 17 bases between the two ends. This CDR3 contains 14 residues. CDR3 sequence: CSARPSGDDEKLFF. As DNA, the CDR3 is TGCAGTGCCCGGCCCTCAGGGGATGATGAAAAACTGTTTTTT.

This clonotype was observed a few times. The chain has TRBV6-1 and TRBJ1-1; D is undetermined. The length of the CDR3 is 13 residues. V lost 7 bases, J lost 0 bases, and 9 bases lay in between. CDR1 and CDR2 (germline): MNHNS, SASEGT. The CDR3 DNA sequence: TGTGCCAGCAAGGTCGGATTGAACACTGAAGCTTTCTTT. Translated, it gives CASKVGLNTEAFF.

The J gene is TRBJ2-2, the V gene TRBV7-3, with TRBD1 matching 7 bases. The CDR3 covers 15 residues. Germline V lookup: CDR1 SGHTA, CDR2 FQGTGA. Unmatched junction bases numbered 6, after V lost 5 bases and J lost 3 bases. CDR3 amino acids: CASSPDREYTGELFF. The CDR3 DNA reads as TGTGCCAGCAGCCCCGACAGGGAGTACACCGGGGAGCTGTTTTTT. The whole variable domain, remainder taken from reference TRBV7-3 and TRBJ2-2, is GAGVSQTPSNKVTEKGKYVELRCDPISGHTALYWYRQSLGQGPEFLIYFQGTGAADDSGLPNDRFFAVRPEGSVSTLKIQRTERGDSAVYLCASSPDREYTGELFFGEGSRLTVL.

This chain's CDR3 is CASSLGLREFF. Written as DNA, the CDR3 is TGCGCCAGCAGCTTAGGCCTTAGGGAGTTCTTC. The chain employs TRBV5-1 and TRBJ2-1, with D unclear. The CDR3 is 11 residues long. V dropped 2 bases and J dropped 14 bases, with 11 bases sitting between them. The germline V gene has CDR1 SGHRS and CDR2 YFSETQ.

A few counts support this clonotype. V usage is TRBV7-9 and J usage is TRBJ2-7; D is uncertain. The CDR3 is 13 amino acids. With 0 bases removed from V and 5 bases from J, the gap between germline ends came to 8 bases. CDR1 is SEHNR, CDR2 FQNEAQ, per germline (reference sequence). DNA for the CDR3: TGTGCCAGCAGCTTAGCGGGGTCTGACGAGCAGTACTTC. It yields the protein CASSLAGSDEQYF. The entire variable domain, with the rest obtained from reference TRBV7-9 and TRBJ2-7, is as follows: DTGVSQNPRHKITKRGQNVTFRCDPISEHNRLYWYRQTLGQGPEFLTYFQNEAQLEKSRLLSDRFSAERPKGSFSTLEIQRTEQGDSAMYLCASSLAGSDEQYFGPGTRLTVT.

V usage is TRBV5-5 and J usage is TRBJ2-3; TRBD2 agrees at 9 bases. Trimming removed 9 bases from V and 0 bases from J; junction bases left unmatched: 26. The CDR3 has 21 residues. Germline lookup yields CDR1 SGHKS and CDR2 YYEKEE (reference sequence). This chain's CDR3 is CATSLGGGASGALSSTDTQYF. CDR3 DNA: TGTGCCACCTCCCTGGGGGGGGGAGCTAGCGGGGCCCTCAGTAGCACAGATACGCAGTATTTT.

This clonotype showed up many times. The chain employs TRBV7-2 and TRBJ1-2; 9 bases map to TRBD1. The germline CDR1 and CDR2 sequences are SGHTA and FQGNSA. The CDR3 is 16 residues long. The V segment lost 0 bases and the J segment 4 bases; nucleotides outside the gene matches: 6. The CDR3 nucleotides are TGTGCCAGCAGCTTAGCGGCGGGACAGGGCTCCTATGGCTACACCTTC. Its translation is CASSLAAGQGSYGYTF.

This clonotype appeared a few times. The chain recombines TRBV3-1 with TRBJ1-1; 7 bases align to TRBD1. Looked up from germline, CDR1 is LGHDT and CDR2 is YNNKEL (reference sequence). CDR3 size: 15 residues. The junction had 3 bases not matched to a gene; V was cut back by 1 base and J by 1 base. Here the CDR3 DNA reads TGTGCCAGCAGCCAAGCCGGGACAGAGAACACTGAAGCTTTCTTT. Translation gives CASSQAGTENTEAFF.

This clonotype was seen a few times. This chain connects TRBV7-8 to TRBJ1-2; no clear D gene. The germline CDR1 and CDR2 sequences are SGHVS and FQNEAQ. This CDR3 is built from 14 residues. V was pared by 1 base and J by 8 bases, with 14 bases between. CDR3 in DNA: TGTGCCAGCAGCTTAGATTTGGCGGTTTGGGGCTACACCTTC. Translating it yields CASSLDLAVWGYTF.

The chain is built from TRBV5-1 and TRBJ1-5, with 7 bases identical to TRBD1. CDR3 length: 14 amino acids. With V trimmed by 4 bases and J by 1 base, 2 bases remained unmatched. Germline CDR1 reads SGHRS; CDR2 reads YFSETQ. Written as DNA, the CDR3 is TGCGCCAGCAGCGAGGGGGCGAGCAATCAGCCCCAGCATTTT. It is translated as CASSEGASNQPQHF.

This clonotype appeared many times. The rearrangement joins TRBV3-1 to TRBJ2-7; D unresolved. Germline CDR1 reads LGHDT; CDR2 reads YNNKEL (reference sequence). This CDR3 region has 13 residues. V was cut by 5 bases and J by 3 bases, with 11 bases left in between. DNA for the CDR3: TGTGCCAGCAGCGGGCCGCCGCTCTACGAGCAGTACTTC. This encodes CASSGPPLYEQYF.

The chain uses TRBV6-5 and TRBJ1-1; 9 bases are shared with TRBD1. Germline V gives CDR1 MNHEY, CDR2 SVGAGI. The V segment lost 4 bases and the J segment 11 bases; nucleotides outside the gene matches: 14. The CDR3 is made up of 15 amino acids. In DNA form, the CDR3 reads TGTGCCAGCAGTTCATGGGACAGGGCTCACCCTGGGGCTTTCTTT. It codes for CASSSWDRAHPGAFF.

This clonotype was counted between two and nine times. V is TRBV20-1 and J is TRBJ2-3, with 10 bases lining up with TRBD2. With 4 bases clipped from V and 1 base from J, the junction kept 8 bases outside the gene matches. Germline CDR1 DFQATT, CDR2 SNEGSKA (reference sequence). The CDR3 spans 16 residues. Here the CDR3 DNA reads TGCAGTGCTATAACATCTAGCGGGGGACGCACAGATACGCAGTATTTT. It specifies CSAITSSGGRTDTQYF.

The genes are TRBV9 and TRBJ1-6, with D unresolved. V was clipped by 0 bases and J by 10 bases, with 14 bases between them. The CDR3 is 15 residues long. Germline V gene sequence: CDR1 SGDLS, CDR2 YYNGEE. The CDR3 spells CASSVEEGWRSPLHF. The CDR3 bases are TGTGCCAGCAGCGTAGAGGAGGGTTGGAGATCACCCCTCCACTTT.

The genes are TRBV20-1 and TRBJ2-1; 8 nucleotides line up with TRBD1. This CDR3 contains 15 residues. The V gene's germline CDR1 is DFQATT and CDR2 SNEGSKA (reference sequence). Trimming removed 0 bases from V and 9 bases from J; junction bases left unmatched: 10. In DNA, the CDR3 is TGCAGTGCTAGAGATGGTGCGCAGGGGGCAAGTGAGCAGTTCTTC. As protein: CSARDGAQGASEQFF.

The chain couples TRBV12-3 or TRBV12-4 to TRBJ2-2; D is ambiguous. The CDR3 spans 14 residues. V gave up 0 bases and J gave up 6 bases, with 8 bases separating them. DNA for the CDR3: TGTGCCAGCAGTTTAGCGCTCAGGCCCGGGGAGCTGTTTTTT. This encodes CASSLALRPGELFF.

The genes are TRBV29-1 and TRBJ2-3; TRBD2 agrees at 8 bases. The germline V gene encodes CDR1 SQVTM and CDR2 ANQGSEA. V lost 8 bases, J lost 5 bases, and 12 bases stayed unmatched. This CDR3 has 14 amino acids. The CDR3 coding sequence is TGCAGCTCCCCTCACGCGGGGGGTGGAGATACGCAGTATTTT. It is translated as CSSPHAGGGDTQYF.